This entry concerns a single T cell receptor beta chain. Its antigen is undetermined. The repertoire was sequenced with immunoSEQ multiplex PCR; TCRdb's copy has only in-frame clones and lacks some. The sample contains hundreds of thousands of clones, about 92% of which appear only once. This sample was taken from a study of T cell responses to AZD1222 COVID-19 vaccine. Germline loops: CDR1 SGHDT, CDR2 YYEEEE. This CDR3 is 14 amino acids long. The ends lost 4 bases at V and 3 bases at J; junction bases unmatched: 1. Overall study results and limits: Reportedly, nearly half the spike-specific TCRs target unmutated variant regions. Repertoires were collected only later (after the peak T cell response had occurred). CD4 TCRs covered the whole spike, strongest at regions 160-218 and 743-854. The breadth and depth of Spike-specific TCRs increased once two AZD1222 doses had been given.

The V gene is TRBV5-6, the J gene TRBJ1-3; 10 bases match TRBD1. This specimen consisted of peripheral blood, obtained on day 0 of MenACWY control vaccination. The source is an adult in good health. The CDR3 protein is CASSGTGVGNTIYF. CDR3 nucleotide sequence: TGTGCCAGCAGCGGGACAGGGGTTGGAAACACCATATATTTT.